One and the same sample provided the 4 T cell receptor beta chains below, sequenced in a study of blood T cell repertoires in COVID-19. Clones were sequenced by immunoSEQ multiplex PCR, and TCRdb holds only the in-frame ones, with some missing. Of about 230,000 clones listed, more than 65% are singletons. The material sequenced was peripheral blood. The receptor set was obtained from a woman of 80 years or more with acute or convalescent COVID-19.

The rearrangement uses TRBV5-8 and TRBJ2-2; D gene uncertain. CDR3 length: 13 residues. V shed 3 bases and J shed 6 bases, with 9 bases lying between them. CDR1 and CDR2 (germline): SGHTS, YDEGEE. The CDR3 loop reads CASSSPPAGELFF. The CDR3 DNA follows: TGTGCCAGCAGCTCCCCCCCCGCCGGGGAGCTGTTTTTT.

The chain combines TRBV24-1 with TRBJ2-3, with TRBD1 as a possible D gene (8 bases). The V gene's germline CDR1 is KGHDR and CDR2 SFDVKD. Trimming shortened V by 4 bases and J by 3 bases, and 13 bases separated the two germline ends. This CDR3 has 15 amino acids. The CDR3 DNA reads TGTGCCACCAGTGACCACAGGGGGGGGACAGATACGCAGTATTTT. This translates into CATSDHRGGTDTQYF.

This sequence joins TRBV3-1 (or the pseudogene TRBV3-2) and TRBJ2-1, with TRBD1 matching 11 bases. The CDR3 is made up of 15 amino acids. V shed 4 bases, J shed 7 bases, and the junction held 6 bases outside the gene matches. Germline V lookup: CDR1 LGHDT, CDR2 YNNKEL (reference sequence). CDR3 sequence: CASSLGTGGSNEQFF. The CDR3 coding sequence is TGTGCCAGCAGCCTTGGGACAGGGGGGTCGAATGAGCAGTTCTTC.

This chain joins TRBV27 and TRBJ1-2, with D perhaps TRBD1 (5 bases). With 0 bases removed from V and 8 bases from J, the gap between germline ends came to 16 bases. From germline, CDR1 is MNHEY and CDR2 SMNVEV (reference sequence). The CDR3 sequence is 15 residues long. The CDR3 nucleotides are TGTGCCAGCAGTTTATCGGGCAGGGTTTCGAGGGGCTACACCTTC. Its protein is CASSLSGRVSRGYTF.